Listed here are 2 T cell receptor beta chains from one sample, sequenced in a study of shared T cell receptors in the human thymus. The assay was immunoSEQ multiplex PCR, and TCRdb's table has in-frame clones only and misses some. Of 500,000 to 550,000 clones listed, around 82% are singletons. This sample also appeared in a second study, on human thymus T cells.

The source material was thymocytes. These receptors were collected from a boy in the first two years of life with a congenital heart defect.

The chain carries TRBV11-2 and TRBJ2-7; the D is unclear. The CDR3 sequence is 13 residues long. Trimming removed 4 bases from V and 2 bases from J, with 9 bases in between. The germline gives CDR1 SGHAT, CDR2 FQNNGV. The CDR3 DNA reads TGTGCCAGCAGCTCGCGGCCGCCCTACGAGCAGTACTTC. Translating it yields CASSSRPPYEQYF.

The CDR3 loop is CASSRTGGSYEQYF. The CDR3, as DNA: TGTGCCAGCAGTCGGACAGGGGGCTCCTACGAGCAGTACTTC. The chain couples TRBV27 to TRBJ2-7; TRBD1 aligns across 10 bases. This CDR3 spans 14 amino acids. Germline assignment: CDR1 MNHEY and CDR2 SMNVEV (reference sequence). V shed 5 bases and J 0 bases; nucleotides not matched to a gene: 1.